The 26 T cell receptor beta chains below were found in one sample sequenced in a study of cytomegalovirus exposure and HLA in healthy donors. PCR involved 60 Vbeta and 13 Jbeta primers. Profiled with immunoSEQ multiplex PCR; TCRdb holds only in-frame clones, not every one. The top ten clones hold less than 0.35% of a sample with some 190,000 clones, 70% to 90% of them seen once. The specimen was PBMCs. These receptors all come from a woman in her twenties or thirties in good health and CMV-seronegative.

The chain recombines TRBV18 with TRBJ2-7, with D possibly TRBD2 on 6 matching bases. Germline CDR1 reads KGHSH; CDR2 reads LQKENI. CDR3 length: 13 amino acids. V was clipped by 4 bases and J by 3 bases, with 10 bases between them. The CDR3 sequence: CASSLGTFYEQYF. The CDR3 region has the DNA TGTGCCAGCTCACTTGGGACTTTCTACGAGCAGTACTTC.

J is TRBJ2-7 and V is TRBV27; 8 positions agree with TRBD2. The CDR3 consists of 14 residues. Germline V gene lookup returns CDR1 MNHEY and CDR2 SMNVEV (reference sequence). The junction had 3 bases not matched to a gene; V was cut back by 2 bases and J by 3 bases. In DNA form, the CDR3 reads TGTGCCAGCAGTTTAGCGGGAGGCCACTACGAGCAGTACTTC. As protein: CASSLAGGHYEQYF.

For the CDR3, the DNA is TGTGCCAGCACCCGGGACTTGGACGAGCAGTACTTC. It is translated as CASTRDLDEQYF. The chain is built from TRBV6-1 and TRBJ2-7; TRBD2 is a possible D gene (6 bases). The V and J ends lost 7 bases and 5 bases respectively, with 12 bases between them. The germline gives CDR1 MNHNS, CDR2 SASEGT. The CDR3 loop spans 12 amino acids.

This sequence joins TRBV2 and TRBJ2-5; D unresolved. The CDR3 is made up of 13 amino acids. From germline, CDR1 is SNHLY and CDR2 FYNNEI. V gave up 7 bases and J gave up 5 bases, with 14 bases separating them. The CDR3 DNA follows: TGTGCCAGCATTTACCAGAGCGTCGAGACCCAGTACTTC. Protein product: CASIYQSVETQYF.

The chain joins TRBV5-1 to TRBJ1-6, with 7 bases fitting TRBD1. CDR1 SGHRS and CDR2 YFSETQ come from the germline V gene. The length of the CDR3 is 13 residues. Trimming cost V 4 bases and J 10 bases; bases outside gene matches: 5. DNA for the CDR3: TGCGCCAGCAGCCCGGACAGGCGGTCACCCCTCCACTTT. Translating gives CASSPDRRSPLHF.

This clone was detected only once. This chain uses TRBV30 with TRBJ1-6, with 7 bases fitting TRBD1. This CDR3 has 13 amino acids. The V gene end was trimmed by 8 bases and the J gene end by 4 bases; junction bases not matched to a gene: 5. The germline gives CDR1 GTSNPN, CDR2 SVGIG (reference sequence). Here the CDR3 reads CALGTAYNSPLHF. DNA for the CDR3: TGTGCCCTCGGGACAGCGTATAATTCACCCCTCCACTTT.

V is TRBV6-5 and J is TRBJ2-7; the D gene is possibly TRBD2 (6 bases). CDR3 length: 15 amino acids. Trimming left V 0 bases short and J 5 bases short, with 14 bases between. In germline, CDR1 is MNHEY, CDR2 SVGAGI. The CDR3 nucleotides read TGTGCCAGCAGTTACTCGTTCGGGAGATTCCACGAGCAGTACTTC. This sequence encodes CASSYSFGRFHEQYF.

The chain carries TRBV6-5 and TRBJ1-1, with D uncertain. The CDR3 is 14 residues long. CDR1 is MNHEY and CDR2 is SVGAGI in the germline V gene. Trimming took 1 base from V and 1 from J, leaving 7 bases between them. The CDR3 DNA reads as TGTGCCAGCAGTTACTATGAGGGGAACACTGAAGCTTTCTTT. Its protein is CASSYYEGNTEAFF.

V usage is TRBV27 and J usage is TRBJ2-7; perhaps TRBD1 as D (6 bases). CDR1 is MNHEY, CDR2 SMNVEV, per germline (reference sequence). This CDR3 has 12 residues. With 6 bases removed from V and 0 bases from J, the gap between germline ends came to 6 bases. As DNA, the CDR3 is TGTGCCAGCAGGGACAGCTCCTACGAGCAGTACTTC. Encoded protein: CASRDSSYEQYF.

The rearrangement uses TRBV19 and TRBJ2-3; 11 bases line up with TRBD1. V lost 5 bases and J lost 4; bases outside the gene matches: 5. CDR3 length: 15 residues. The germline CDR1 and CDR2 sequences are LNHDA and SQIVND (reference sequence). The CDR3 sequence: CASSPRDRGSDTQYF. CDR3 coding DNA: TGTGCCAGTAGTCCCCGGGACAGGGGGTCAGATACGCAGTATTTT. Variable domain in full (rest from reference TRBV19 and TRBJ2-3): DGGITQSPKYLFRKEGQNVTLSCEQNLNHDAMYWYRQDPGQGLRLIYYSQIVNDFQKGDIAEGYSVSREKKESFPLTVTSAQKNPTAFYLCASSPRDRGSDTQYFGPGTRLTVL.

About this clone: Other DNA variants within this sample encode the same CDR3. The chain joins TRBV9 to TRBJ1-1; D gene ambiguous. V dropped 0 bases and J dropped 3 bases, with 6 bases sitting between them. CDR3 length: 13 residues. Germline V lookup: CDR1 SGDLS, CDR2 YYNGEE. CDR3 protein: CASSVAGDTEAFF. The CDR3 DNA is TGTGCCAGCAGCGTAGCCGGGGACACTGAAGCTTTCTTT.

The chain joins TRBV27 to TRBJ1-2, with TRBD1 matching over 10 bases. The CDR3 runs to 11 residues. Germline CDR1 MNHEY, CDR2 SMNVEV (reference sequence). Trimming cost V 10 bases and J 13 bases; bases outside gene matches: 9. Here the CDR3 DNA reads TGTGCCACTAGGACAGGGGGTTTTTTCACCTTC. This translates into CATRTGGFFTF.

This clone has just a few counts. This chain connects TRBV2 to TRBJ2-2, with D perhaps matching TRBD2 (6 bases). The V gene lost 2 bases and the J gene lost 4 bases, with 14 bases spanning the gap. Germline lookup yields CDR1 SNHLY and CDR2 FYNNEI. The CDR3 totals 16 residues. The CDR3 here is CASSERAGLGTGELFF. The CDR3 DNA follows: TGTGCCAGCAGTGAAAGGGCGGGGCTAGGCACCGGGGAGCTGTTTTTT.

The CDR3 region is CASTPERDRRGEQYF. The CDR3 DNA follows: TGTGCCAGCACCCCGGAGAGGGACAGGAGGGGAGAGCAGTACTTC. V gene TRBV28 combines with J gene TRBJ2-7; 8 bases are shared with TRBD1. The CDR3 length is 15 residues. Looked up from germline, CDR1 is MDHEN and CDR2 is SYDVKM. After removal of 7 bases from V and 7 bases from J, the junction contained 15 bases not matched to a gene.

V usage is TRBV7-2 and J usage is TRBJ2-7; TRBD2 matches at 7 bases. Germline assignment: CDR1 SGHTA and CDR2 FQGNSA. This CDR3 comprises 15 residues. Unmatched junction bases numbered 11, after V lost 5 bases and J lost 4 bases. The CDR3 coding sequence is TGTGCCAGCAGCCTAGGATCTGCAGCGGGATACGAGCAGTACTTC. It yields the protein CASSLGSAAGYEQYF.

The rearrangement links TRBV4-1 to TRBJ1-5, with a possible D match to TRBD1 (6 bases). Germline V gene sequence: CDR1 MGHRA, CDR2 YSYEKL. This CDR3 spans 15 amino acids. The V end lost 4 bases, the J end lost 1 base, and 11 bases lay between the germline ends. CDR3 loop: CASSPYRDSNQPQHF. In DNA form, the CDR3 reads TGCGCCAGCAGCCCTTACAGGGACAGCAATCAGCCCCAGCATTTT.

The CDR3 sequence: CATSRDVRDYEQYF. The CDR3 region has the DNA TGTGCCACCAGCAGAGATGTGCGAGACTACGAGCAGTACTTC. The rearrangement joins TRBV15 to TRBJ2-7; D is uncertain. The germline V and J ends were trimmed by 0 bases and 3 bases, with 9 bases remaining between them. CDR3 length: 14 residues. Germline CDR1 LNHNV, CDR2 YYDKDF (reference sequence).

This sequence joins TRBV2 and TRBJ2-3; TRBD2 is a possible D gene (6 bases). The CDR3 totals 14 residues. The V end was cut by 8 bases, the J end by 6 bases, with 18 bases between. Looked up from germline, CDR1 is SNHLY and CDR2 is FYNNEI. The CDR3 coding sequence is TGTGCCAGCCCCCAAGGGGAGGCCTCGGATACGCAGTATTTT. It specifies CASPQGEASDTQYF.

This sequence joins TRBV11-3 and TRBJ2-2, with D perhaps TRBD2 (6 bases). Germline V gene data show CDR1 as SGHNT and CDR2 as YENEEA. CDR3 size: 14 residues. The V end was cut by 5 bases, the J end by 8 bases, with 15 bases between. DNA of the CDR3: TGTGCCAGCAGCCACTGGGACTCCAGAGGGGAGCTGTTTTTT. Its protein is CASSHWDSRGELFF. The variable domain in full, with the rest retrieved from reference TRBV11-3 and TRBJ2-2, is EAGVVQSPRYKIIEKKQPVAFWCNPISGHNTLYWYLQNLGQGPELLIRYENEEAVDDSQLPKDRFSAERLKGVDSTLKIQPAELGDSAVYLCASSHWDSRGELFFGEGSRLTVL.

V is TRBV5-8 and J is TRBJ1-5; 8 positions match TRBD1. The CDR3 loop spans 14 amino acids. CDR1 SGHTS and CDR2 YDEGEE come from the germline V gene. The V and J ends lost 4 bases and 2 bases, in that order; junction bases with no gene match: 2. CDR3 in amino acids: CASSVDRGNQPQHF. Here the CDR3 DNA reads TGTGCCAGCAGCGTGGACAGGGGCAATCAGCCCCAGCATTTT.

The V gene is TRBV29-1, the J gene TRBJ2-7; 7 bases map to TRBD2. Germline CDR1 is SQVTM and CDR2 is ANQGSEA. The CDR3 consists of 13 residues. The J segment lost 1 base and the V segment lost 4 bases, leaving 4 bases of the junction unmatched. CDR3 sequence reads: CSVVIAGSYEQYF. Here the CDR3 DNA reads TGCAGCGTTGTGATAGCGGGTTCCTACGAGCAGTACTTC.

The V and J genes are TRBV5-4 and TRBJ1-2; D gene unclear. Trimming took 5 bases from V and 5 from J, leaving 16 bases between them. CDR3 length: 14 amino acids. The germline V gene has CDR1 SGHNT and CDR2 YYREEE (reference sequence). The CDR3 DNA is TGTGCCAGCAGGGACGGAGGCGCTCTATATGGCTACACCTTC. Translating it yields CASRDGGALYGYTF.

This sequence joins TRBV25-1 and TRBJ2-3; tentative D call: TRBD2 (7 bases). CDR1 and CDR2 (germline): MGHDK, SYGVNS. Trimming took 8 bases from V and 0 from J, leaving 12 bases between them. CDR3 size: 14 residues. The DNA of the CDR3 is TGTGCCAGCCGAGGGGGGGTTAGCACAGATACGCAGTATTTT. This encodes CASRGGVSTDTQYF.

V is TRBV7-2 and J is TRBJ2-1; 7 nucleotides match TRBD2. Germline CDR1 SGHTA, CDR2 FQGNSA. This CDR3 is built from 12 residues. V dropped 5 bases and J dropped 9; count of bases not matched to a gene: 4. The CDR3 sequence is CASSLERGEQFF. CDR3 DNA sequence: TGTGCCAGCAGCCTTGAGCGGGGTGAGCAGTTCTTC. The entire variable domain, with the rest obtained from reference TRBV7-2 and TRBJ2-1, is as follows: GAGVSQSPSNKVTEKGKDVELRCDPISGHTALYWYRQSLGQGLEFLIYFQGNSAPDKSGLPSDRFSAERTGGSVSTLTIQRTQQEDSAVYLCASSLERGEQFFGPGTRLTVL.

The rearrangement uses TRBV11-2 and TRBJ2-3; D is possibly TRBD2 (7 bases). CDR3 length: 15 amino acids. V lost 5 bases and J lost 5, with 17 bases in between. CDR1 is SGHAT and CDR2 is FQNNGV in the germline V gene. The CDR3 reads CASSRRGLIGDTQYF. CDR3 bases: TGTGCCAGCAGCCGGCGGGGGCTTATAGGAGATACGCAGTATTTT.

This sequence joins TRBV9 and TRBJ2-2, with D uncertain. Trimming removed 4 bases at V and 6 bases at J, with 13 bases between. The CDR3 spans 14 residues. Germline V lookup: CDR1 SGDLS, CDR2 YYNGEE. CDR3 protein: CASSPTWVPGELFF. In nucleotides, the CDR3 is TGTGCCAGCAGCCCGACTTGGGTTCCCGGGGAGCTGTTTTTT.